Shown below are 6 T cell receptor beta chains from a single sample sequenced in a study of brain T cells in children with intractable seizures. TCRdb's table, derived via immunoSEQ multiplex PCR, lists solely in-frame clones and lacks some. The table shows approximately 330,000 clones, with over 85% occurring only once. Specified time point: blood from clinic visit 5 months post-surgery; TSC patient then seizure free. Material: peripheral blood, obtained approximately 5 months after surgery. These receptors originate from a boy in the first two years of life with tuberous sclerosis and intractable seizures.

This sequence joins TRBV9 and TRBJ2-7, with TRBD2 matching 8 bases. Per germline, CDR1 SGDLS and CDR2 YYNGEE. V shed 0 bases, J shed 0 bases, and the junction held 2 bases outside the gene matches. CDR3 length equals 15 residues. The CDR3 reads CASSVGSGSSYEQYF. The CDR3 DNA follows: TGTGCCAGCAGCGTAGGGAGCGGGAGCTCCTACGAGCAGTACTTC.

The J gene is TRBJ2-7, the V gene TRBV2; TRBD1 aligns across 10 bases. Germline CDR1 and CDR2: SNHLY and FYNNEI. This CDR3 comprises 14 residues. J gave up 5 bases and V 6 bases, and 7 bases lay outside the gene matches. CDR3 nucleotide sequence: TGTGCCAGCAGGGCCGGGACAGGGGCCCACGAGCAGTACTTC. Translation: CASRAGTGAHEQYF.

The chain uses TRBV5-1 and TRBJ1-6, with a weak D call TRBD1 (5 bases). The V end lost 0 bases, the J end lost 9 bases, and 16 bases lay between the germline ends. The CDR3 length is 16 residues. CDR1 SGHRS and CDR2 YFSETQ come from the germline V gene. CDR3 nucleotide sequence: TGCGCCAGCAGCTTGGGGGGGACGACGAAGGGTTCACCCCTCCACTTT. The encoded protein is CASSLGGTTKGSPLHF.

In its sample, this clone was seen once. The chain has TRBV25-1 and TRBJ2-6; D remains unclear. V lost 7 bases and J lost 0, with 10 bases in between. From germline, CDR1 is MGHDK and CDR2 SYGVNS. The CDR3 loop spans 15 amino acids. CDR3 sequence (DNA): TGTGCCAGCATGCTAAGCCTCTCTGGGGCCAACGTCCTGACTTTC. Its translation: CASMLSLSGANVLTF.

Turning to this clone: This sample includes further DNA sequences coding for the same CDR3. This rearrangement joins TRBV6-5 to TRBJ1-2; 7 bases agree with TRBD1. The CDR3 is 14 amino acids. Germline V gives CDR1 MNHEY, CDR2 SVGAGI. V shed 2 bases and J 2 bases; nucleotides not matched to a gene: 2. CDR3: CASSYDRANYGYTF. In DNA, the CDR3 is TGTGCCAGCAGTTACGACAGGGCCAACTATGGCTACACCTTC.

This clone was detected only once. CDR3 DNA sequence: TGTGCCAGTAGGTCGACAGGGACCAATGGCTACACCTTC. Residues: CASRSTGTNGYTF. V is TRBV19 and J is TRBJ1-2; TRBD1 matches 7 bases. Germline loops: CDR1 LNHDA, CDR2 SQIVND (reference sequence). CDR3 size: 13 residues. Trimming removed 6 bases from V and 6 bases from J; junction bases left unmatched: 7.